Described below is a single TCR beta chain sequence and its context. No antigen is known for it. The data were taken from a study of T cell responses to AZD1222 COVID-19 vaccine. As for the study in general: Second-dose intervals near 4 or 12 weeks were combined.

The study's findings and limits: Nearly half of the spike-specific TCRs reportedly recognize variant regions that carry no mutations. Clonal diversity was possibly underestimated; the donors were predominantly white British and more often female.

Germline CDR1 is KGHDR and CDR2 is SFDVKD. The CDR3 length is 14 residues. V gave up 4 bases and J gave up 9 bases, with 17 bases separating them. The protocol was immunoSEQ multiplex PCR, while the TCRdb copy is restricted to in-frame clones and leaves out a portion. The top ten hold 2.5% to 3.5% of the sample, which has around 96,000 clones, around nine tenths seen once. The source of this sequence is an adult in good health. The sequencing used peripheral blood, collected on day 0 of AZD1222 vaccination. The gene calls are TRBV24-1 and TRBJ2-5, with D perhaps TRBD2 (5 bases). The CDR3 spells CATSDPDSRVAQYF. The CDR3 nucleotides are TGTGCCACCAGTGACCCGGACTCAAGGGTGGCCCAGTACTTC.